This TCR beta chain was captured in a study of T cell responses to AZD1222 COVID-19 vaccine. General study points: Spike-specific TCR breadth and depth were elevated following two AZD1222 doses.

This CDR3 is 19 amino acids long. The ends lost 5 bases at V and 5 bases at J; junction bases unmatched: 11. CDR1 is SGHVS, CDR2 FQNEAQ, per germline. Regarding this clone: The antigen is unknown.

Assay: immunoSEQ multiplex PCR; the TCRdb copy retains only in-frame clones and omits some. Here the sample spans about 120,000 clones, approximately 90% being singletons. The TCR sequence derives from an adult who received the AZD1222 COVID-19 vaccine. The sequences come from peripheral blood, collected 28 days after the second AZD1222 dose. This chain uses TRBV7-8 with TRBJ2-2, with 16 bases lining up with TRBD2. CDR3 sequence: CASSRGGLAGGPGTGELFF. DNA for the CDR3: TGTGCCAGCAGCCGGGGGGGACTAGCGGGAGGGCCAGGTACCGGGGAGCTGTTTTTT.